The present TCR beta chain was sequenced within a study of T cell changes during pregnancy in multiple sclerosis. V lost 2 bases and J 8 bases, leaving 7 bases between the germline ends. From germline, CDR1 is GTSNPN and CDR2 SVGIG (reference sequence). CDR3 size: 12 residues. Assay: immunoSEQ multiplex PCR; the TCRdb copy retains only in-frame clones and omits some. The sample shows roughly 60,000 clones, around 90% of them seen only once. This receptor was taken from a female donor with multiple sclerosis, enrolled in a pregnancy study. Specimen: peripheral blood, collected before pregnancy. This chain joins TRBV30 and TRBJ1-6, with a weak D call TRBD1 (5 bases). In nucleotides, the CDR3 is TGTGCCTGGAGTAGGGGTTATTCACCCCTCCACTTT. It encodes CAWSRGYSPLHF.